A single sample is the source of the 14 T cell receptor beta chains below, sequenced in a study of blood T cell repertoires in COVID-19. Repertoires were generated with immunoSEQ multiplex PCR, while TCRdb's copy carries only in-frame clones and drops some. The table lists 350,000 to 450,000 clones, roughly nine tenths of them singletons. Sequenced input: PBMCs or T cells enriched from blood (not recorded which). These receptors originate from a woman between 35 and 50 years old who had been exposed to COVID-19.

V gene TRBV2 combines with J gene TRBJ1-6, with D possibly TRBD1 on 5 matching bases. Per germline, CDR1 SNHLY and CDR2 FYNNEI. The germline V and J ends were trimmed by 8 bases and 6 bases, with 11 bases remaining between them. This CDR3 region has 13 residues. The CDR3 nucleotides read TGTGCCAGCGGGGGGGAAAGTAATTCACCCCTCCACTTT. Protein: CASGGESNSPLHF.

The chain carries TRBV10-2 and TRBJ2-2; 7 nucleotides align to TRBD1. The length of the CDR3 is 14 residues. Germline V gene lookup returns CDR1 WSHSY and CDR2 SAAADI. V was clipped by 8 bases and J by 7 bases; unmatched bases: 10. This chain's CDR3 is CASQVQGSHGELFF. In nucleotides, the CDR3 is TGCGCCAGCCAAGTACAGGGGAGTCACGGGGAGCTGTTTTTT.

The chain combines TRBV3-1 (or the pseudogene TRBV3-2) with TRBJ2-3, with 13 bases aligning to TRBD2. Germline V gene data show CDR1 as LGHDT and CDR2 as YNNKEL (reference sequence). Germline trimming cut 3 bases from V and 5 bases from J; bases unmatched to any gene: 8. The length of the CDR3 is 17 residues. CDR3 loop: CASSQGLAGMLGDTQYF. CDR3 bases: TGTGCCAGCAGCCAGGGACTAGCGGGGATGCTGGGAGATACGCAGTATTTT.

V usage is TRBV29-1 and J usage is TRBJ2-3; 9 bases map to TRBD1. This CDR3 region has 16 residues. Germline V gene sequence: CDR1 SQVTM, CDR2 ANQGSEA. Losses at the gene ends were 4 bases for V and 4 bases for J; bases not matched to a gene: 12. The CDR3 loop is CSVVGDRVANADTQYF. CDR3 DNA sequence: TGCAGCGTTGTAGGGGACAGGGTGGCTAATGCAGATACGCAGTATTTT.

This clone turned up a few times. This sequence joins TRBV24-1 and TRBJ2-5; D not certain. Germline assignment: CDR1 KGHDR and CDR2 SFDVKD. The CDR3 has 12 residues. Between the trimmed V and J ends, which lost 1 base and 8 bases, there was a span of 7 bases. The CDR3 coding sequence is TGTGCCACCAGTGATTTCGGTTCCACCCAGTACTTC. Translating gives CATSDFGSTQYF.

This chain uses TRBV13 with TRBJ1-1; the D gene is possibly TRBD1 (6 bases). Germline V gives CDR1 PRHDT, CDR2 FYEKMQ (reference sequence). V was pared by 0 bases and J by 2 bases, with 10 bases between. The CDR3 is 15 amino acids. CDR3 in amino acids: CASSLGTGPNTEAFF. The CDR3 nucleotides are TGTGCCAGCAGCTTAGGGACAGGACCAAACACTGAAGCTTTCTTT.

This chain joins TRBV6-5 and TRBJ2-1; a possible D gene is TRBD2 (6 bases). The V gene's germline CDR1 is MNHEY and CDR2 SVGAGI. The ends were cut back, 7 bases at V and 9 bases at J, with 22 bases in the middle. This CDR3 has 15 residues. The DNA for the CDR3 is TGTGCCAGCAACCCCTTTATCGGGAGTCTGGGTGAGCAGTTCTTC. As protein: CASNPFIGSLGEQFF.

The V call is TRBV12-5, the J call TRBJ2-7, with 8 bases aligning to TRBD1. There are 14 residues in the CDR3. The trim removed 5 bases at V and 7 bases at J, leaving 10 bases unmatched. The V gene's germline CDR1 is LGHNT and CDR2 FRNRAP. As DNA, the CDR3 is TGTGCTAGTGGTCCCGGACAGGGACGGATTGAGCAGTACTTC. Translated, it gives CASGPGQGRIEQYF.

V gene TRBV7-2 combines with J gene TRBJ2-3; D perhaps matches TRBD2 (5 bases). Per germline, CDR1 SGHTA and CDR2 FQGNSA. The CDR3 contains 15 residues. The germline V and J ends were trimmed by 0 bases and 4 bases, with 11 bases remaining between them. CDR3 protein: CASSLAGVGPDTQYF. DNA for the CDR3: TGTGCCAGCAGCTTAGCGGGAGTAGGCCCAGATACGCAGTATTTT. The full variable domain, in which reference TRBV7-2 and TRBJ2-3 provide the parts outside the CDR3, is GAGVSQSPSNKVTEKGKDVELRCDPISGHTALYWYRQSLGQGLEFLIYFQGNSAPDKSGLPSDRFSAERTGGSVSTLTIQRTQQEDSAVYLCASSLAGVGPDTQYFGPGTRLTVL.

This chain joins TRBV6-5 and TRBJ1-5; D is perhaps TRBD1 (6 bases). Germline V gene sequence: CDR1 MNHEY, CDR2 SVGAGI. This CDR3 has 15 amino acids. The V end lost 7 bases, the J end lost 7 bases, and 20 bases lay between the germline ends. CDR3 in amino acids: CASILTGNWGQPQHF. The CDR3 DNA sequence: TGTGCCAGCATCTTAACAGGGAATTGGGGGCAGCCCCAGCATTTT.

The V and J genes are TRBV10-2 and TRBJ2-7; D is ambiguous. The ends were cut back, 8 bases at V and 5 bases at J, with 10 bases in the middle. Germline V CDR1 and CDR2: WSHSY, SAAADI. CDR3 length equals 11 residues. The CDR3 spells CASGQGHEQYF. Written as DNA, the CDR3 is TGCGCCAGCGGGCAAGGCCACGAGCAGTACTTC.

The DNA of the CDR3 is TGTGCCAGCAGCTTAGGGACAGGGGGTGGTTACAATGAGCAGTTCTTC. Its protein product is CASSLGTGGGYNEQFF. This chain uses TRBV7-2 with TRBJ2-1; TRBD1 aligns across 10 bases. Germline CDR1 reads SGHTA; CDR2 reads FQGNSA. The J segment lost 4 bases and the V segment lost 1 base, leaving 4 bases of the junction unmatched. The CDR3 spans 16 residues.

This clone was seen only a few times. This chain uses TRBV11-3 with TRBJ1-1; maybe TRBD1 (6 bases). This CDR3 has 14 amino acids. V lost 10 bases and J 5 bases, leaving 20 bases between the germline ends. Germline CDR1 reads SGHNT; CDR2 reads YENEEA. Here the CDR3 reads CATKPGNQGTEAFF. CDR3 nucleotides: TGTGCCACCAAACCGGGGAACCAGGGGACTGAAGCTTTCTTT.

The J gene is TRBJ2-3, the V gene TRBV5-1; perhaps TRBD2 as D (7 bases). Trimming removed 6 bases from V and 2 bases from J, with 13 bases in between. Germline V gene sequence: CDR1 SGHRS, CDR2 YFSETQ. The CDR3 totals 14 residues. This CDR3 is CASTGGRVTDTQYF. The CDR3 DNA follows: TGCGCCAGCACCGGGGGGCGGGTCACAGATACGCAGTATTTT.